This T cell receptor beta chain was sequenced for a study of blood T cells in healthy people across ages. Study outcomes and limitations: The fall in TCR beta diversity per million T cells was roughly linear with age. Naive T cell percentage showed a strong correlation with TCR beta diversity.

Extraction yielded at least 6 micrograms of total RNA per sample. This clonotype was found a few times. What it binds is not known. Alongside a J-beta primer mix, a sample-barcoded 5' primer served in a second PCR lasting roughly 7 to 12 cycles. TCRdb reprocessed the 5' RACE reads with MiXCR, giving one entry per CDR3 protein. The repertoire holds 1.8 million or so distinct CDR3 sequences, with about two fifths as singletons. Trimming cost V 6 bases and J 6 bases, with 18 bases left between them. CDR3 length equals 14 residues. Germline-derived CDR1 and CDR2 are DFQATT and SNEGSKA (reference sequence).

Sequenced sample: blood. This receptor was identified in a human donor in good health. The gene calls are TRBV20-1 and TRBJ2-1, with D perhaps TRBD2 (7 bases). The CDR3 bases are TGCAGTGCAGGGGGGGGGCCCCTCGCCAATGAGCAGTTCTTC. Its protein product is CSAGGGPLANEQFF.